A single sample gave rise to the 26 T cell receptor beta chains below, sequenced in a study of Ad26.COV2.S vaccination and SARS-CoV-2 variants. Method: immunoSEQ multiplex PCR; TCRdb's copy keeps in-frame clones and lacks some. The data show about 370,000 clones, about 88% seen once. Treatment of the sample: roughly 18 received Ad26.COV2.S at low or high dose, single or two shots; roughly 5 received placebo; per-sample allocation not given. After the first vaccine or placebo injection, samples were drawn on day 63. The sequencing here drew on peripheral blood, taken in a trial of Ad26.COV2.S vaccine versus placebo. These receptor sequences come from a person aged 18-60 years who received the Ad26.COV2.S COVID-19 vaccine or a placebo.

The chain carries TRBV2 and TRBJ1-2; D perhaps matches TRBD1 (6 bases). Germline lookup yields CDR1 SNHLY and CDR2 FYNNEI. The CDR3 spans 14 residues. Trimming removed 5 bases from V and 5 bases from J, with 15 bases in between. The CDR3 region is CASSTQQGGYGYTF. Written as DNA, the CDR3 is TGTGCCAGCAGTACCCAACAGGGTGGGTATGGCTACACCTTC.

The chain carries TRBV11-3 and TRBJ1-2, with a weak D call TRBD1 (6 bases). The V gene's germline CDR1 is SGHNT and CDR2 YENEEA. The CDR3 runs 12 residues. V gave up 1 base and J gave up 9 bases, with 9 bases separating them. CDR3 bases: TGTGCCAGCAGCTTAGCTGGGGGCAGCTACACCTTC. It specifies CASSLAGGSYTF.

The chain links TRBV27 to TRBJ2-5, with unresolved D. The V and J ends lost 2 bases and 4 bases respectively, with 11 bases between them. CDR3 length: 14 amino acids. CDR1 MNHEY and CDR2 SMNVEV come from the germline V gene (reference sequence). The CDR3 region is CASSLKISSETQYF. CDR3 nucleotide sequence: TGTGCCAGCAGTTTAAAGATCTCCTCAGAGACCCAGTACTTC.

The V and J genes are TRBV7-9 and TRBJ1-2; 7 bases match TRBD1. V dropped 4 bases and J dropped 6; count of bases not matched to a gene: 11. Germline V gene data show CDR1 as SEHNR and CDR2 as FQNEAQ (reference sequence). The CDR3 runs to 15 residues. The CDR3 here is CASSSRQGIGHGYTF. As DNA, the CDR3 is TGTGCCAGCAGCTCCCGACAGGGTATCGGCCATGGCTACACCTTC. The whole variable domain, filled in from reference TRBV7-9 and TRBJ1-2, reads DTGVSQNPRHKITKRGQNVTFRCDPISEHNRLYWYRQTLGQGPEFLTYFQNEAQLEKSRLLSDRFSAERPKGSFSTLEIQRTEQGDSAMYLCASSSRQGIGHGYTFGSGTRLTVV.

CDR3 sequence: CASSIQGLIYGYTF. Written as DNA, the CDR3 is TGTGCCAGTAGTATCCAGGGGCTCATCTATGGCTACACCTTC. V gene TRBV19 combines with J gene TRBJ1-2, with D perhaps TRBD1 (6 bases). This CDR3 contains 14 residues. Trimming pared 3 bases from V and 4 bases from J, leaving 12 bases between. Germline CDR1 reads LNHDA; CDR2 reads SQIVND (reference sequence).

CDR3 DNA sequence: TGCGCCAGCAGCTTGAGCGCTTTGAACACTGAAGCTTTCTTT. This translates into CASSLSALNTEAFF. This sequence joins TRBV5-1 and TRBJ1-1; D is unresolved. The CDR3 has 14 amino acids. Germline V gene data show CDR1 as SGHRS and CDR2 as YFSETQ. Trimming took off 1 base at V and 0 bases at J, with 7 bases between the two ends.

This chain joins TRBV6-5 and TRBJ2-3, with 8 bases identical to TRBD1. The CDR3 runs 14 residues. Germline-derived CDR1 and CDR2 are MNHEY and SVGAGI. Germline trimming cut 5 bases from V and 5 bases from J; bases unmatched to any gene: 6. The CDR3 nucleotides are TGTGCCAGCAGTACTTGGGGACAGGAAGATACGCAGTATTTT. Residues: CASSTWGQEDTQYF.

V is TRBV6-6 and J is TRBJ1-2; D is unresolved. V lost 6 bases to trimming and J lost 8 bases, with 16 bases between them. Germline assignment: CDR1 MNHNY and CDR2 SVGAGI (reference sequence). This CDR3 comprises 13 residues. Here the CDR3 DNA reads TGTGCCAGCAGCCATTTCGAGGGCGAAGGCTACACCTTC. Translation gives CASSHFEGEGYTF.

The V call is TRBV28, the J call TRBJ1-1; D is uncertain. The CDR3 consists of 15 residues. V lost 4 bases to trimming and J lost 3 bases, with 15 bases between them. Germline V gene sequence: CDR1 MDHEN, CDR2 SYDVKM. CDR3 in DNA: TGTGCCAGCAGTTCGACCGCCCCGCCAGACACTGAAGCTTTCTTT. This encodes CASSSTAPPDTEAFF.

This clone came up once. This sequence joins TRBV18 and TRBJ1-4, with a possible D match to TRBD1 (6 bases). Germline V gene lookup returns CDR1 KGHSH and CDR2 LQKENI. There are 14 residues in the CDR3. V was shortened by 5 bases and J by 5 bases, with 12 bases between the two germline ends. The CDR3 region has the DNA TGTGCCAGCTCATCACAGGGAGGGAATGAAAAACTGTTTTTT. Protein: CASSSQGGNEKLFF.

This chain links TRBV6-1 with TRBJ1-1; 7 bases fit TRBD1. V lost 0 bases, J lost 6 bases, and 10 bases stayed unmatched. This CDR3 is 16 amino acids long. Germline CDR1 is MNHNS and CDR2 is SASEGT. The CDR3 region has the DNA TGTGCCAGCAGTGAAGCCCGTTTCAGGGGGTTGGCTGAAGCTTTCTTT. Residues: CASSEARFRGLAEAFF.

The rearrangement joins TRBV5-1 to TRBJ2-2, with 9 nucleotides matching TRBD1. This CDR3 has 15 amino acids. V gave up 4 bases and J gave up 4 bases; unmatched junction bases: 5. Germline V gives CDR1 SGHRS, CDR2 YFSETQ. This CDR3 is CASSPPTGGTGELFF. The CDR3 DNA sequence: TGCGCCAGCAGCCCGCCGACAGGGGGCACCGGGGAGCTGTTTTTT.

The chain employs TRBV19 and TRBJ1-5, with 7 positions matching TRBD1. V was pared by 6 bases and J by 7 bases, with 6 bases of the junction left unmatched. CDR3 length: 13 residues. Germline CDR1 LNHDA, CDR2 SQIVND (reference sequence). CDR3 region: CASRHYRGQPQHF. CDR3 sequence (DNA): TGTGCCAGTAGGCATTACAGGGGCCAGCCCCAGCATTTT.

The CDR3 nucleotides read TGTGCCAGCAGCCCAGGGACAGTCGCTGCGAAACTGTTTTTT. Its protein product is CASSPGTVAAKLFF. The rearrangement uses TRBV3-1 (or the pseudogene TRBV3-2) and TRBJ1-4, with 7 bases identical to TRBD1. With 4 bases clipped from V and 11 bases from J, the junction kept 10 bases outside the gene matches. This CDR3 comprises 14 residues. Per the germline V gene, CDR1 is LGHDT and CDR2 is YNNKEL (reference sequence).

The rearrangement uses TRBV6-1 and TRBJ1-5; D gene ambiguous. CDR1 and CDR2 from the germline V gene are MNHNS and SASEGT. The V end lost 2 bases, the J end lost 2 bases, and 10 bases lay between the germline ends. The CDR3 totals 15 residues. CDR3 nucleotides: TGTGCCAGCAGTGAAAAGGACGAGGGCAATCAGCCCCAGCATTTT. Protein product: CASSEKDEGNQPQHF.

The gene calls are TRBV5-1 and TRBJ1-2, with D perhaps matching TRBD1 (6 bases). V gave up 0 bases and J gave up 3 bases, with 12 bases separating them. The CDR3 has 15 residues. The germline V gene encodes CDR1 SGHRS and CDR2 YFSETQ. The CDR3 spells CASSLEAGVDYGYTF. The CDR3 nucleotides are TGCGCCAGCAGCTTGGAGGCAGGGGTCGACTATGGCTACACCTTC.

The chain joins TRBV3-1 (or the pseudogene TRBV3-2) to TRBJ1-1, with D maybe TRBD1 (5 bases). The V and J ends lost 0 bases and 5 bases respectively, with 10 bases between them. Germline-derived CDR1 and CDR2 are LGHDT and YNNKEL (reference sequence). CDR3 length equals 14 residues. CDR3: CASSQDGGGTEAFF. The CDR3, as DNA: TGTGCCAGCAGCCAAGATGGGGGGGGGACTGAAGCTTTCTTT.

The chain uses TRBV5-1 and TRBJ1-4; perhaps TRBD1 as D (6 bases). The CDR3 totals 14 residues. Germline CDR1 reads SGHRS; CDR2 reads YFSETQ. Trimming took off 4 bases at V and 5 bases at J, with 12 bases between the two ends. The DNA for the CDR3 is TGCGCCAGCAGCGAAGGACAGCCAAATGAAAAACTGTTTTTT. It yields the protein CASSEGQPNEKLFF.

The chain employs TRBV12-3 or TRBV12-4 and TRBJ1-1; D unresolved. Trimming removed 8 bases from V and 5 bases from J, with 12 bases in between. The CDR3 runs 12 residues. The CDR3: CASAPPGTEAFF. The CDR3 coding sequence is TGTGCCAGCGCCCCCCCGGGGACTGAAGCTTTCTTT.

Here the CDR3 reads CASSLSTDPNTEAFF. CDR3 DNA sequence: TGCGCCAGCAGCCTGTCGACAGATCCGAACACTGAAGCTTTCTTT. The chain joins TRBV5-1 to TRBJ1-1; D might be TRBD1 (5 bases). The germline V gene encodes CDR1 SGHRS and CDR2 YFSETQ. CDR3 length: 15 residues. V lost 4 bases to trimming and J lost 1 base, with 14 bases between them.

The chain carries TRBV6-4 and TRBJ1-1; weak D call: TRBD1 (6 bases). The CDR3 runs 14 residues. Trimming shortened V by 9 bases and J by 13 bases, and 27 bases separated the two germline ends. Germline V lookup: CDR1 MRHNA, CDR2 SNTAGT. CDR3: CARTPTSGAPGVFF. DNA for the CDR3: TGTGCCAGGACACCCACTTCAGGGGCCCCCGGGGTTTTCTTT.

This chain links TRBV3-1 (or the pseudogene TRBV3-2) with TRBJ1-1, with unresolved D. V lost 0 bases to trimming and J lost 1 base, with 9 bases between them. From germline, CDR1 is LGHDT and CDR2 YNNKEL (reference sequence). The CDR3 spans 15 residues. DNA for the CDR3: TGTGCCAGCAGCCAAGATCTGACGGGGAACACTGAAGCTTTCTTT. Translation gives CASSQDLTGNTEAFF.

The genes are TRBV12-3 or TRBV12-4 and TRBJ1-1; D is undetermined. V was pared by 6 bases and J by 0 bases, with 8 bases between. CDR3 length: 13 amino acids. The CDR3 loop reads CASRWSMNTEAFF. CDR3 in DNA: TGTGCCAGCAGATGGAGTATGAACACTGAAGCTTTCTTT.

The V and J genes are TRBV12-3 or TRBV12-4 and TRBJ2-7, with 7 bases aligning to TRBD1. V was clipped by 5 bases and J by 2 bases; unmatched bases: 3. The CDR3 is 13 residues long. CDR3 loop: CASSTGDAYEQYF. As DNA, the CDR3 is TGTGCCAGCAGTACAGGGGACGCCTACGAGCAGTACTTC.

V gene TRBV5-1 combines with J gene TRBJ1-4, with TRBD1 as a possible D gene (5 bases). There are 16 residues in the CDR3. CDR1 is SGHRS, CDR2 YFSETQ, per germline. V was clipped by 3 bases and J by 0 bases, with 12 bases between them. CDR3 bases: TGCGCCAGCAGCTCTCGACCAGGGTCAACTAATGAAAAACTGTTTTTT. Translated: CASSSRPGSTNEKLFF.

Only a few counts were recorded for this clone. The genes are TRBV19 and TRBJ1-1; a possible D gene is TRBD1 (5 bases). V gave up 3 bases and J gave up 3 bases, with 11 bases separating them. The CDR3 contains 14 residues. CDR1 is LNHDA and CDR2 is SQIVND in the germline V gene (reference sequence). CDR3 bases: TGTGCCAGTAGTATCGGCAGGGCTTACACTGAAGCTTTCTTT. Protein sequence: CASSIGRAYTEAFF.